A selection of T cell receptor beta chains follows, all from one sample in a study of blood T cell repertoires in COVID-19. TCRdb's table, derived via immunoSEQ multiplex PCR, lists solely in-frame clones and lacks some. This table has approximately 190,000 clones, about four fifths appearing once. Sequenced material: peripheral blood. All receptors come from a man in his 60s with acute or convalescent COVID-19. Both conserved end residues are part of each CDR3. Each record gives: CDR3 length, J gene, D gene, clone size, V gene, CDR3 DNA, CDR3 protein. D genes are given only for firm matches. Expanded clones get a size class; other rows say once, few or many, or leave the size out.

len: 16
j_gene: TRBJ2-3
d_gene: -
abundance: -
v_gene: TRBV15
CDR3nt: TGTGCCACCAGCAGAGATGTAGCGCTACCCACAGATACGCAGTATTTT
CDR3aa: CATSRDVALPTDTQYF

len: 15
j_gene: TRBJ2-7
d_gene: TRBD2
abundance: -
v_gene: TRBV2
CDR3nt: TGTGCCAGCAGTGAACAGCTAGCGGGGACTTGGGAGCAGTACTTC
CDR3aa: CASSEQLAGTWEQYF

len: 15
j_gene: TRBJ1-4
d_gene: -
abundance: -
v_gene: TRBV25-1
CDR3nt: TGTGCCAGCAGTGCCTACCTCGGGGGGGATGAAAAACTGTTTTTT
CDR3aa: CASSAYLGGDEKLFF

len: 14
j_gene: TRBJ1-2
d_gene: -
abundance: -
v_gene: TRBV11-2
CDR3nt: TGTGCCAGCAGCTTATCCGACACACGCTATGGCTACACCTTC
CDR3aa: CASSLSDTRYGYTF

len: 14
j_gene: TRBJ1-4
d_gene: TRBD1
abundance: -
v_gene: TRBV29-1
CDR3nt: TGCAGCACACAGGGGAAGAGTGGGAGTGAAAAACTGTTTTTT
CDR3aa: CSTQGKSGSEKLFF

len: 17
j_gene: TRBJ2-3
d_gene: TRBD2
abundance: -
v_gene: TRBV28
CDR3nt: TGTGCCAGCAGCTCGAATCGCGGGGGAAGTAGGGCAGATACGCAGTATTTT
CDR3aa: CASSSNRGGSRADTQYF

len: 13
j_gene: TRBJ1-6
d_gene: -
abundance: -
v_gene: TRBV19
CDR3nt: TGTGCCAGTAGTAGCACCCGAGATTCACCCCTCCACTTT
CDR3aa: CASSSTRDSPLHF

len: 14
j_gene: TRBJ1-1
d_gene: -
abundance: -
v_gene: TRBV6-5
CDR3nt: TGTGCCAGCTCCCTGGCGGAGGGACGCACTGAAGCTTTCTTT
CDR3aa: CASSLAEGRTEAFF

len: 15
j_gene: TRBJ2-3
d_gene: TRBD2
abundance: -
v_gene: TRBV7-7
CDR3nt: TGTGCTAGCAGCGTAACTAGCGGGGGCACAGATACGCAGTATTTT
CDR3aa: CASSVTSGGTDTQYF

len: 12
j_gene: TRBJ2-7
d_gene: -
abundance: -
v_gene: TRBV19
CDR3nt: TGTGCCAGTAGTATAGAGGGCAGGGGCCAGTACTTC
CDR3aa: CASSIEGRGQYF

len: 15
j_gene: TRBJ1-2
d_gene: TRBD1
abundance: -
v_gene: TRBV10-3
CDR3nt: TGTGCCATCAGTGAGGTGGGACAGGGGAACTATGGCTACACCTTC
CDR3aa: CAISEVGQGNYGYTF

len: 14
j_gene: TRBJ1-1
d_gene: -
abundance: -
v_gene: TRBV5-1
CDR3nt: TGCGCCAGCAGCTTGGAAGGGAGTGGCACTGAAGCTTTCTTT
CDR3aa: CASSLEGSGTEAFF

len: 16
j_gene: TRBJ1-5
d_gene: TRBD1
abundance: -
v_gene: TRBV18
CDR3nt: TGTGCCAGCTCATCCACGACAGGGGGAGGCAATCAGCCCCAGCATTTT
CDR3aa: CASSSTTGGGNQPQHF

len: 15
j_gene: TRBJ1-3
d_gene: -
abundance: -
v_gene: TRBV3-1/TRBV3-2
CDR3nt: TGTGCCAGCAGCCAAGGGGGCGGTATCCGTGGCACCATATATTTT
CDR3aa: CASSQGGGIRGTIYF

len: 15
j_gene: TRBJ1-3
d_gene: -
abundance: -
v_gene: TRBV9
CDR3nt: TGTGCCAGCAGCGTTGGGGCCCGCTCTGGAAACACCATATATTTT
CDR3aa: CASSVGARSGNTIYF

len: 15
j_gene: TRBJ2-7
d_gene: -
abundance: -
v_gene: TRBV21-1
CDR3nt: TGTGCCTTCCCTCCGAGGGCGGACAGGACCTACGAGCAGTACTTC
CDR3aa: CAFPPRADRTYEQYF

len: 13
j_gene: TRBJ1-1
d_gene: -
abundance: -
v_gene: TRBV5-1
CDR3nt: TGCGCCAGCAGCCTAAAAATGGACACTGAAGCTTTCTTT
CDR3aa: CASSLKMDTEAFF

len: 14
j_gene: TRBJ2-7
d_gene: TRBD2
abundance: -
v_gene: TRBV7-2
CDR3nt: TGTGCCAGCAGCCTCGGGACTAGTAATGCCGAGCAGTACTTC
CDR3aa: CASSLGTSNAEQYF

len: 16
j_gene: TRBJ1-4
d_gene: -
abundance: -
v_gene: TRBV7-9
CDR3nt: TGTGCCAGCAGCCCCCGGGGGGCCGGAACTAATGAAAAACTGTTTTTT
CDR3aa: CASSPRGAGTNEKLFF

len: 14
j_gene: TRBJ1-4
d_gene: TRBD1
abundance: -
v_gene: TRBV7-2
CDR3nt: TGTGCCAGCAGCCGGGACAGGGTAACTGAAAAACTGTTTTTT
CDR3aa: CASSRDRVTEKLFF

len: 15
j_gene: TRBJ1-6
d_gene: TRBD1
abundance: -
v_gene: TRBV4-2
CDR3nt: TGTGCCAGCAGCCCGTCAGGGACAGAGAATTCACCCCTCCACTTT
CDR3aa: CASSPSGTENSPLHF

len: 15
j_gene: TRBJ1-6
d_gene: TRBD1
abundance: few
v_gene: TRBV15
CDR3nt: TGTGCCACCAGCTCAGGGGGACAGGGGGCTCTGGCCCTCCACTTT
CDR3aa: CATSSGGQGALALHF

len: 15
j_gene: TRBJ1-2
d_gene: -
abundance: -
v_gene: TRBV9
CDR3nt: TGTGCCAGCAGCGTAGAGGCCAGGGCTAACTATGGCTACACCTTC
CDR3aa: CASSVEARANYGYTF

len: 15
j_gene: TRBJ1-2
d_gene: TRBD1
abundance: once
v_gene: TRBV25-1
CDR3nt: TGTGCCAGCAGTGAATACAGGGGGCGATACTATGGCTACACCTTC
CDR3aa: CASSEYRGRYYGYTF

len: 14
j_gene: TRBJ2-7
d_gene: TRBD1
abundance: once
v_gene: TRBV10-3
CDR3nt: TGTGCCATCCGTCGGACAGGAGATACCTACGAGCAGTACTTC
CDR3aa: CAIRRTGDTYEQYF